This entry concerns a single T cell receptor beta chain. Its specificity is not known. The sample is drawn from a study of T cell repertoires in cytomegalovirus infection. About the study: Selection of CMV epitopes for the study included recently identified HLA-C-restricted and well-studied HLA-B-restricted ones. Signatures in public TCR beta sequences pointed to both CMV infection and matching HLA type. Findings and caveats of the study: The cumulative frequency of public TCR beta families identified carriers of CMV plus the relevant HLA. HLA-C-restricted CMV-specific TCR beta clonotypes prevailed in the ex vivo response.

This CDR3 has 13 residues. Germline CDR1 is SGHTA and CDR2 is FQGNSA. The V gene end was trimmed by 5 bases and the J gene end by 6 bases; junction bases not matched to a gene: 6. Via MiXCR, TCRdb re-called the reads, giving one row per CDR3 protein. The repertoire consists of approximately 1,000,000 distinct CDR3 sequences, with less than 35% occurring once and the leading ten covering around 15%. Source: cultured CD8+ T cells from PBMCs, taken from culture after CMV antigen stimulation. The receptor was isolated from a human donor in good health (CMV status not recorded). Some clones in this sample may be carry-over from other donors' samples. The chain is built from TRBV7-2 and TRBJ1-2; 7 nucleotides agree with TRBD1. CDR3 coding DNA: TGTGCCAGCAGCGCGGGACAGATCGATGGCTACACCTTC. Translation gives CASSAGQIDGYTF. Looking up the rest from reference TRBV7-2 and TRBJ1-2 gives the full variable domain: GAGVSQSPSNKVTEKGKDVELRCDPISGHTALYWYRQSLGQGLEFLIYFQGNSAPDKSGLPSDRFSAERTGGSVSTLTIQRTQQEDSAVYLCASSAGQIDGYTFGSGTRLTVV.